Listed here is a single T cell receptor (beta chain). The target of this receptor is not known. Base qualities are missing; no much larger clone stands one base away. PBMCs were isolated by Ficoll-Paque density gradient centrifugation. Sequencing relied on an Illumina NovaSeq 6000. Using 5'RACE with constant-segment primers, TCRalpha and TCRbeta cDNA libraries were constructed, with sample barcodes and unique molecular identifiers added in the process. RNA was extracted from every sample with Trizol reagent. Amplification of the libraries took two PCR steps, and the second step added a second sample barcode plus Illumina TruSeq adapters. Sequencing of the libraries was done on an Illumina NovaSeq, producing 2 x 150 bp paired-end reads. The original methods were these. Reads were demultiplexed and collapsed into UMI-guided consensus sequences with migec v1.2.7. With mixcr v2.1.11, UMI consensuses were aligned to TRA and TRB V and J templates and assembled into clonotypes. Expanded or contracted clonotypes were those called significant by both edgeR and NoisET, with noise models trained on biological replicates. For edgeR calls, the cutoffs were a false discovery rate-adjusted p below 0.01 and a log2 fold-change threshold of 1. As an exploratory analysis of dynamics, max-normalized trajectories of the 1000 most abundant clonotypes were examined by PCA with hierarchical clustering. Separately sequenced CD4+ and CD8+ repertoires were used to assign the CD4 or CD8 phenotype of responding clones. The raw public reads went through TCRdb reprocessing: fastp at Q25, MiXCR clone calling, in-frame beta chains kept. Rows with a matching CDR3 protein are joined into one entry that keeps the most common DNA and genes. The V and J calls were not made by the authors but by TCRdb's processing. The sample table shows some 300,000 distinct CDR3 sequences, and approximately 22% are seen once. 21% of the sample rests with the top ten.

This entry comes from a study of T-cell memory formation after mild COVID-19 (dated by TCRdb to the early 2020s). Regarding the research as a whole: Most TCR sequence clusters were specific to one of the two donors. Longitudinal TCRalpha and TCRbeta repertoire sequencing tracked T-cell clones expanding and contracting after mild COVID-19 in a couple of donors. Two young, previously healthy adult volunteers, one female and one male, were included in the cohort. On the study overall, not on this receptor specifically: The second-wave clones that peaked on day 37 were not confirmed to be SARS-CoV-2 specific. Only a couple of mild cases were covered in the study, and larger cohorts including severe cases with pre-infection samples were considered necessary. Contracting CD4+ clones were found mainly in CM and EM memory subsets, while CD8+ clones were enriched in EMRA. Balanced CD4/CD8 phenotypes were observed for clones contracting from day 15 to 85, whereas a bias towards CD4+ was observed for a second wave of clones expanding from day 15 to 37. Some responding clones were detected in pre-infection memory, which suggested that pre-existing cross-reactive memory T cells had joined the SARS-CoV-2 response.

CDR1 and CDR2 are drawn from the germline V gene: SQVTM, ANQGSEA. Ends trimmed: V by 4 bases, J by 4 bases; bases unmatched to a gene: 5. The cysteine opens and the phenylalanine closes a CDR3 of 13 amino acids. Here the CDR3 DNA is all that survives: 39 bases in frame from base 1. Sequenced: PBMCs or a T cell subset sorted from them (not recorded which). The V and J segments used are TRBV29-1 and TRBJ1-2; 8 bases in the junction line up with TRBD1. The sequence derives from a man in his late teens or twenties who had mild COVID-19 (a few samples of this study predate the infection). The sample titles of this study are shuffled in the database, so cell type and time point are left out; the donor was told from shared clones. The DNA sequence is as follows: TGCAGCGTTGTCTCGACAGGGGCCTATGGCTACACCTTC. Translated, it gives CSVVSTGAYGYTF. Outside the CDR3, residues come from the reference TRBV29-1 and TRBJ1-2 proteins, so the full variable domain is: SAVISQKPSRDICQRGTSLTIQCQVDSQVTMMFWYRQQPGQSLTLIATANQGSEATYESGFVIDKFPISRPNLTFSTLTVSNMSPEDSSIYLCSVVSTGAYGYTFGSGTRLTVV.